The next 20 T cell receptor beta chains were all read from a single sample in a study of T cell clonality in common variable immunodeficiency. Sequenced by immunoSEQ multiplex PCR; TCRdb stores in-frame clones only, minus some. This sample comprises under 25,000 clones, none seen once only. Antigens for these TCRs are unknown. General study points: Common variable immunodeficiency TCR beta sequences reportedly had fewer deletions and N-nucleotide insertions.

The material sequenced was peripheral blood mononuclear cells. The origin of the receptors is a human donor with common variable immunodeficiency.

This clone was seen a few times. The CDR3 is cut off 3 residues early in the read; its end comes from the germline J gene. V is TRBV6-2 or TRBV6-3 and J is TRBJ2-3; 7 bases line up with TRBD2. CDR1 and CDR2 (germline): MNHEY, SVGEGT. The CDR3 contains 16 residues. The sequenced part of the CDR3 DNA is TGTGCCAGCAGTTACTCGGCTAGCGGAGACTCAGGGACG. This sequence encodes CASSYSASGDSGT. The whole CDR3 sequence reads CASSYSASGDSGTQYF.

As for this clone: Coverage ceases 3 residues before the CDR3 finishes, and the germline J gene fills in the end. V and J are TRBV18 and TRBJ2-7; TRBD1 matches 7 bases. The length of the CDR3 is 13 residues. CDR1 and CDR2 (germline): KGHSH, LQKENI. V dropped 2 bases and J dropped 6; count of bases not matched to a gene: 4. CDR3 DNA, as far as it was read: TGTGCCAGCTCACCAGACAGGGATGGCGAG. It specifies CASSPDRDGE. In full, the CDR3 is CASSPDRDGEQYF. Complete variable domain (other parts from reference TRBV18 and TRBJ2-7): NAGVMQNPRHLVRRRGQEARLRCSPMKGHSHVYWYRQLPEEGLKFMVYLQKENIIDESGMPKERFSAEFPKEGPSILRIQQVVRGDSAAYFCASSPDRDGEQYFGPGTRLTVT.

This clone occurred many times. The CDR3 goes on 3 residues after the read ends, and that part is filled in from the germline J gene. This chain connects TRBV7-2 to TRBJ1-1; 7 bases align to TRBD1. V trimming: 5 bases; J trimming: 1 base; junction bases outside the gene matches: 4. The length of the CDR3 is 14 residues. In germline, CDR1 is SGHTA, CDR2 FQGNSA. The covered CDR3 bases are TGTGCCAGCAGCCAAGGGACAGCGAACACTGAA. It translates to CASSQGTANTE. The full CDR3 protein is CASSQGTANTEAFF.

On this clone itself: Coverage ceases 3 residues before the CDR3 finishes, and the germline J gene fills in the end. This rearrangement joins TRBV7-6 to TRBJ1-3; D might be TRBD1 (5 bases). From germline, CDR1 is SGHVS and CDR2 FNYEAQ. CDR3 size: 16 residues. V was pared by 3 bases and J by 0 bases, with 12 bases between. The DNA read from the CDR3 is TGTGCCAGCAGCTTCTCGACAGCATTCTCTGGAAACACC. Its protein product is CASSFSTAFSGNT. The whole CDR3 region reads CASSFSTAFSGNTIYF.

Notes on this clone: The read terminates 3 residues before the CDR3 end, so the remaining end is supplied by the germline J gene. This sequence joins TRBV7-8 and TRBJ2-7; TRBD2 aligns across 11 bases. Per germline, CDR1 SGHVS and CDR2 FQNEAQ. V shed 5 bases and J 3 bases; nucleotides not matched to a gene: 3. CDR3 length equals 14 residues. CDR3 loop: CASSHGTSGYEQYF. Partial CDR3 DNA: TGTGCCAGCAGCCATGGGACTAGCGGCTACGAG.

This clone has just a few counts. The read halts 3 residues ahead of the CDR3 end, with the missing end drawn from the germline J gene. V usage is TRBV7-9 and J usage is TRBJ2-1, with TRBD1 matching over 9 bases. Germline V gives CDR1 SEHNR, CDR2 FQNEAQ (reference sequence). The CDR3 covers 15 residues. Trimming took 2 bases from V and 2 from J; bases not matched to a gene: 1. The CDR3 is CASSLTGGPYNEQFF. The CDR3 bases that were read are TGTGCCAGCAGCTTAACAGGGGGCCCCTACAATGAG.

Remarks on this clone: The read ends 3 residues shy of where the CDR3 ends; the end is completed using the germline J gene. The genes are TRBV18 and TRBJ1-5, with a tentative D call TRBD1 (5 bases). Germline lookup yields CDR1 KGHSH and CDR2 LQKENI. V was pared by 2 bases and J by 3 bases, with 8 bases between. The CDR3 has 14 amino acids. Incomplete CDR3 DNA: TGTGCCAGCTCACCAGGGGACTACAATCAGCCC. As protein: CASSPGDYNQP. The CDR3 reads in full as CASSPGDYNQPQHF.

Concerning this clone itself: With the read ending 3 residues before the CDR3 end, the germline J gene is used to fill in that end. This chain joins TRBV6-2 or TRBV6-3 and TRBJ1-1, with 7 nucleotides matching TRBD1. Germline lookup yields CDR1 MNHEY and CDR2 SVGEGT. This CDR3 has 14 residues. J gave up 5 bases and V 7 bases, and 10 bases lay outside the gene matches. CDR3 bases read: TGTGCCAGCACGATCTACAGGGGCGTAACTGAA. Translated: CASTIYRGVTE. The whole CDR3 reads CASTIYRGVTEAFF.

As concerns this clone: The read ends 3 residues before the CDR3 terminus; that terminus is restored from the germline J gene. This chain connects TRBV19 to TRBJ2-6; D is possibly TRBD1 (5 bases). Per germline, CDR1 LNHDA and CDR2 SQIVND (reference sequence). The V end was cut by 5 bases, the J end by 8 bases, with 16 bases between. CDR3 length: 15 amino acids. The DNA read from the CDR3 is TGTGCCAGTAGTTGGGATGGGGCCCCAACCAACGTC. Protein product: CASSWDGAPTNV. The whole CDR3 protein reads CASSWDGAPTNVLTF.

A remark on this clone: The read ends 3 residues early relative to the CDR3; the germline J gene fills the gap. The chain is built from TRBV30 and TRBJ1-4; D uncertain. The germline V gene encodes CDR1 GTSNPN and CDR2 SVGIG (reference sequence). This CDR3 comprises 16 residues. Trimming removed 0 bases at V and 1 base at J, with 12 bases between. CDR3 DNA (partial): TGTGCCTGGAGTGTACTTTATCGGGGAACTAATGAAAAA. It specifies CAWSVLYRGTNEK. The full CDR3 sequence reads CAWSVLYRGTNEKLFF.

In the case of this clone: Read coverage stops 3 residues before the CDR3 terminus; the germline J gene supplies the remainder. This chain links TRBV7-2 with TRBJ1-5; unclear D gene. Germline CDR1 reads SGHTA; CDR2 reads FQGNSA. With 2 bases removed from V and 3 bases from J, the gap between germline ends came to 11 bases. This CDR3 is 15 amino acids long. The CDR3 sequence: CASSLRTSYNQPQHF. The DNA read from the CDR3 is TGTGCCAGCAGCTTACGAACGAGCTACAATCAGCCC.

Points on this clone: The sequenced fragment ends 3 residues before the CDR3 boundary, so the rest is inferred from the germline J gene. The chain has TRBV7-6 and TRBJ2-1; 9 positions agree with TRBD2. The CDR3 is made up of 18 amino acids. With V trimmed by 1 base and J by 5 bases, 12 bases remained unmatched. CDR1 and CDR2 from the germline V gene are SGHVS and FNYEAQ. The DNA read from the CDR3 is TGTGCCAGCAGCTTAGATTTACGGCGGGGGGGGAAAAACAATGAG. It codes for CASSLDLRRGGKNNE. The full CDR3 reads CASSLDLRRGGKNNEQFF. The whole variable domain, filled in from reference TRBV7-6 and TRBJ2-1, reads GAGVSQSPRYKVTKRGQDVALRCDPISGHVSLYWYRQALGQGPEFLTYFNYEAQQDKSGLPNDRFSAERPEGSISTLTIQRTEQRDSAMYRCASSLDLRRGGKNNEQFFGPGTRLTVL.

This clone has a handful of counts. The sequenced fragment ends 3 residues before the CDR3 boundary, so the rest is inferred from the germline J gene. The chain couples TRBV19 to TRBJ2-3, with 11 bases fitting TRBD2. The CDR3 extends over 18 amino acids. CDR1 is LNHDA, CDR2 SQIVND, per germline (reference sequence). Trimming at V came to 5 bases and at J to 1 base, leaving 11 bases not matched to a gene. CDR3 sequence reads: CASSSLDTGLAGTDTQYF. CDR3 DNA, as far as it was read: TGTGCCAGTAGTTCCTTAGATACGGGACTAGCGGGCACAGATACG.

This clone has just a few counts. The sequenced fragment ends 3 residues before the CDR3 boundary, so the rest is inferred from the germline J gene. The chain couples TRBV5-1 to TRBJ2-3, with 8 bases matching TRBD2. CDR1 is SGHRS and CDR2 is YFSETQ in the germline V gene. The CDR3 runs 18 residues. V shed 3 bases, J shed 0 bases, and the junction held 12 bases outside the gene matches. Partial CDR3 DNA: TGCGCCAGCAGCTCTTATCAAAGCGGGGGAGTTAGCACAGATACG. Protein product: CASSSYQSGGVSTDT. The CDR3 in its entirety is CASSSYQSGGVSTDTQYF.

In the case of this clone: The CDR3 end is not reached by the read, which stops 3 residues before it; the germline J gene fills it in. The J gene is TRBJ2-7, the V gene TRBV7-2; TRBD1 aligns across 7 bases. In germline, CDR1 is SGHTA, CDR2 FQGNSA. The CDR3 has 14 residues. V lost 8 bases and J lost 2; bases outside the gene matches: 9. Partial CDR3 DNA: TGTGCCAGCGCGAAGGGGGCAGGAACCTACGAG. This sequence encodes CASAKGAGTYE. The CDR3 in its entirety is CASAKGAGTYEQYF.

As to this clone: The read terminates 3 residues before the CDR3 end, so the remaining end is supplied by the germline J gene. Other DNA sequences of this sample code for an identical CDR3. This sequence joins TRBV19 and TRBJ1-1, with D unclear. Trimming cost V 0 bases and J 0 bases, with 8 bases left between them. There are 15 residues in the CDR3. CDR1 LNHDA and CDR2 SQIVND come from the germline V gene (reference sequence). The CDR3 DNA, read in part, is TGTGCCAGTAGTATAGATGGGCAGTTGAACACTGAA. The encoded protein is CASSIDGQLNTE. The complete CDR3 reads CASSIDGQLNTEAFF.

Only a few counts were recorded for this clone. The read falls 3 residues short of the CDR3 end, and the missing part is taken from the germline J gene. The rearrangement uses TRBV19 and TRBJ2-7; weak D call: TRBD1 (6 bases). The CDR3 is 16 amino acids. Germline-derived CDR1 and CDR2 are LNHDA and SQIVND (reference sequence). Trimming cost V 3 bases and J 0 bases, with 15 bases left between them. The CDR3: CASSILGARHSYEQYF. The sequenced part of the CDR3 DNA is TGTGCCAGTAGTATTCTGGGGGCCAGACACTCCTACGAG.

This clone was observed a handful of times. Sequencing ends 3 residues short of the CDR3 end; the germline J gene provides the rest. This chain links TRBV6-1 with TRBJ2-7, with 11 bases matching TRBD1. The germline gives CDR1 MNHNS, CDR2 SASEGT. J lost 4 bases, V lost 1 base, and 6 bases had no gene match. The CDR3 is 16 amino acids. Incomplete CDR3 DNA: TGTGCCAGCAGTGAAGACGGGACAGGGGGGACGTACGAG. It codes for CASSEDGTGGTYE. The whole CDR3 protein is CASSEDGTGGTYEQYF.

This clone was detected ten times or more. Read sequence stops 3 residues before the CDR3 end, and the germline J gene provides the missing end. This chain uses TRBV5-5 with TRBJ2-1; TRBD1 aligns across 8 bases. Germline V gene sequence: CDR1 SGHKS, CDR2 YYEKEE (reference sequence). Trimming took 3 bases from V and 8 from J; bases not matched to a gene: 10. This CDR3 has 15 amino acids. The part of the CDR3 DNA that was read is TGTGCCAGCAGCTACCAGGGCCAGGGGGCATATGAG. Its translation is CASSYQGQGAYE. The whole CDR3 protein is CASSYQGQGAYEQFF.

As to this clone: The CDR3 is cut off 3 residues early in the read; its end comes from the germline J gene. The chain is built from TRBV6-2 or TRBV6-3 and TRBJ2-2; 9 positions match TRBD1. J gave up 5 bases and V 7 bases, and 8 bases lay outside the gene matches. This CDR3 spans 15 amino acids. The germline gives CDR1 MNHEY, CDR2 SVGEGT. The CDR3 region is CASKQGQGITGELFF. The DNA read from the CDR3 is TGTGCCAGCAAACAGGGACAGGGAATTACCGGGGAG.